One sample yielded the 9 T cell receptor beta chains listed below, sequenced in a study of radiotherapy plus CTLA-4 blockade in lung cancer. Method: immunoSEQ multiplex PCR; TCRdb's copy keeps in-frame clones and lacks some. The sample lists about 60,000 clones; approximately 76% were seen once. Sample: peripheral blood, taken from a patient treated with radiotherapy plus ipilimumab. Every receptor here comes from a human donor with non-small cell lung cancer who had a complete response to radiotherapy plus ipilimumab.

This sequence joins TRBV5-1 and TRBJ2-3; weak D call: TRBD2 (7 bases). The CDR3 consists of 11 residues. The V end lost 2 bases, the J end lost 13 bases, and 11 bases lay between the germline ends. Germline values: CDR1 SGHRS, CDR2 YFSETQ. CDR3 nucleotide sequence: TGCGCCAGCAGCTTAGGGGGAGGGAAGTATTTT. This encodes CASSLGGGKYF. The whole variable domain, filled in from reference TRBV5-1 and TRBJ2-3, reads KAGVTQTPRYLIKTRGQQVTLSCSPISGHRSVSWYQQTPGQGLQFLFEYFSETQRNKGNFPGRFSGRQFSNSRSEMNVSTLELGDSALYLCASSLGGGKYFGPGTRLTVL.

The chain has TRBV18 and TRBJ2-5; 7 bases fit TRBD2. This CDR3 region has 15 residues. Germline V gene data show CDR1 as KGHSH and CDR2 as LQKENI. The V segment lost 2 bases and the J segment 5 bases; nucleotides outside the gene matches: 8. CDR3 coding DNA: TGTGCCAGCTCACCAGGGGTTACTAGCGAGGAGACCCAGTACTTC. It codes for CASSPGVTSEETQYF.

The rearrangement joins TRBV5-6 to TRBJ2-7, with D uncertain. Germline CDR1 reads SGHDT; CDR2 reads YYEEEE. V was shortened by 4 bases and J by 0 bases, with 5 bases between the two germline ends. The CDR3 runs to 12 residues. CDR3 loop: CASSGISYEQYF. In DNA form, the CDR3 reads TGTGCCAGCAGCGGCATCTCCTACGAGCAGTACTTC.

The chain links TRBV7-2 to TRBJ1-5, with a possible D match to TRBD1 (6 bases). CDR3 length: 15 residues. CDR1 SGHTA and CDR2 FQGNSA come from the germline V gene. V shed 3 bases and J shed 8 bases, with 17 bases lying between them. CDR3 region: CASSLGRGTGKPQHF. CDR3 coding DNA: TGTGCCAGCAGCTTGGGCAGGGGCACCGGGAAGCCCCAGCATTTT.

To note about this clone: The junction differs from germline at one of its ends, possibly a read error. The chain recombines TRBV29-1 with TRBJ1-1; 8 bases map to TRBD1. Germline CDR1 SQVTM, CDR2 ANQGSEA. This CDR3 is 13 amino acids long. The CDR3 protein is CSVEAGTGTETFF. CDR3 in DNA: TGCAGCGTTGAGGCCGGGACAGGTACTGAAACTTTCTTT. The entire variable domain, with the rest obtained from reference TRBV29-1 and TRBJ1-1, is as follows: SAVISQKPSRDICQRGTSLTIQCQVDSQVTMMFWYRQQPGQSLTLIATANQGSEATYESGFVIDKFPISRPNLTFSTLTVSNMSPEDSSIYLCSVEAGTGTETFFGQGTRLTVV.

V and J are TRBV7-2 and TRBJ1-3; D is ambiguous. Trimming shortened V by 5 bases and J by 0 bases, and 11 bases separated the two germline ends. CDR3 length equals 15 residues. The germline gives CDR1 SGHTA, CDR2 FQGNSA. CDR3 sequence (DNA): TGTGCCAGCAGCCCTGACGGGAGCTCTGGAAACACCATATATTTT. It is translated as CASSPDGSSGNTIYF.

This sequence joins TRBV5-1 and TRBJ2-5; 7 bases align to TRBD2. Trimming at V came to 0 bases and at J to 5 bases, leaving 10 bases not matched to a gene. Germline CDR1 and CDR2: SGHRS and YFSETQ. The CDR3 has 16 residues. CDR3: CASSLDGGGLAETQYF. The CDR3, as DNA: TGCGCCAGCAGCTTGGACGGGGGAGGGCTCGCGGAGACCCAGTACTTC.

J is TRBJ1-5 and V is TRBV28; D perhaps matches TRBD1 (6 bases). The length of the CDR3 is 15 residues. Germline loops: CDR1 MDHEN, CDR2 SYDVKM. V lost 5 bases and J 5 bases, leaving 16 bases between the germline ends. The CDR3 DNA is TGTGCCAGCAGTGGTAGGCGGGGGGGCTATCAGCCCCAGCATTTT. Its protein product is CASSGRRGGYQPQHF.

This CDR3 reads CASSRLGQGDGYTF. For the CDR3, the DNA is TGTGCCAGCTCTCGGTTGGGACAGGGTGATGGCTACACCTTC. The V call is TRBV9, the J call TRBJ1-2; 9 positions agree with TRBD1. This CDR3 is 14 amino acids long. Germline V lookup: CDR1 SGDLS, CDR2 YYNGEE. After removal of 7 bases from V and 6 bases from J, the junction contained 10 bases not matched to a gene.